The 21 T cell receptor beta chains listed next were all sequenced from one sample in a study of T cells in Graves' hyperthyroidism and ophthalmopathy. Amplification yielded TCR beta CDR3 regions, with RNA transcripts as the source. The primer set for the first-round RT-PCR of the TCR CDR3 was HTBI. TCRdb re-derived calls from the multiplex PCR reads in MiXCR, one entry per CDR3 protein. The sample includes under 400,000 distinct CDR3 sequences, roughly 21% seen only once; the top ten take 50%. The sample comprised blood. The receptors stem from a woman between 50 and 59 years old with Graves' hyperthyroidism.

In its sample, this clonotype was seen a few times. The rearrangement uses TRBV4-1 and TRBJ1-6, with TRBD1 identical over 8 bases. The germline V gene encodes CDR1 MGHRA and CDR2 YSYEKL. V lost 2 bases and J lost 8; bases outside the gene matches: 20. The CDR3 contains 20 residues. The CDR3 region is CASSQRNPGQAQTQHSPLHF. Here the CDR3 DNA reads TGCGCCAGCAGCCAACGGAACCCGGGACAGGCTCAAACGCAACATTCACCCCTCCACTTT.

This clonotype was recorded at least ten times. This rearrangement joins TRBV7-2 to TRBJ2-5, with 7 bases identical to TRBD1. Germline values: CDR1 SGHTA, CDR2 FQGNSA. V shed 0 bases and J 5 bases; nucleotides not matched to a gene: 6. CDR3 length: 15 amino acids. CDR3 DNA: TGTGCCAGCAGCTTAGCCTTCGACAGGGTTGAGACCCAGTACTTC. Amino acids: CASSLAFDRVETQYF.

This clonotype came up many times. The chain couples TRBV12-3 or TRBV12-4 to TRBJ1-3; D is possibly TRBD1 (5 bases). CDR3 length: 15 residues. V was trimmed by 1 base and J by 0 bases, leaving 7 bases between them. In DNA, the CDR3 is TGTGCCAGCAGTTTAGGACAGAACTCTGGAAACACCATATATTTT. Its protein product is CASSLGQNSGNTIYF.

This chain joins TRBV20-1 and TRBJ2-5; D gene ambiguous. Germline V CDR1 and CDR2: DFQATT, SNEGSKA (reference sequence). The V end lost 3 bases, the J end lost 5 bases, and 10 bases lay between the germline ends. The CDR3 is 12 residues long. The CDR3 region has the DNA TGCAGTGCTAGTCACCTACTGGAGACCCAGTACTTC. It yields the protein CSASHLLETQYF.

CDR3 loop: CASSLDPGNTGELFF. CDR3 nucleotide sequence: TGTGCCAGCAGTTTAGACCCAGGGAACACCGGGGAGCTGTTTTTT. The V gene is TRBV27, the J gene TRBJ2-2; D remains unclear. Germline V gene sequence: CDR1 MNHEY, CDR2 SMNVEV (reference sequence). The V end was cut by 2 bases, the J end by 1 base, with 8 bases between. The CDR3 is 15 residues long.

This chain joins TRBV19 and TRBJ2-1; D is ambiguous. The CDR3 is made up of 13 amino acids. The V end lost 2 bases, the J end lost 5 bases, and 7 bases lay between the germline ends. Germline loops: CDR1 LNHDA, CDR2 SQIVND (reference sequence). Here the CDR3 reads CASSIFVDNEQFF. The DNA of the CDR3 is TGTGCCAGTAGTATATTTGTGGACAATGAGCAGTTCTTC.

This clonotype was seen only a few times. The genes are TRBV7-3 and TRBJ2-7, with a possible D match to TRBD1 (6 bases). CDR1 and CDR2 (germline): SGHTA, FQGTGA. The length of the CDR3 is 14 residues. V was trimmed by 5 bases and J by 4 bases, leaving 15 bases between them. The CDR3 DNA sequence: TGTGCCAGCAGCCCCTCCCGGGACATATACGAGCAGTACTTC. Amino acid sequence: CASSPSRDIYEQYF.

This clonotype was detected ten times or more. This chain uses TRBV12-5 with TRBJ2-4; the match to TRBD2 covers 11 bases. CDR3 size: 20 residues. Germline V lookup: CDR1 LGHNT, CDR2 FRNRAP. Trimming cost V 0 bases and J 3 bases; bases outside gene matches: 13. CDR3 region: CASGLVIIRASGRIKNIQYF. The DNA for the CDR3 is TGTGCTAGTGGTTTGGTAATCATTCGGGCTAGCGGGAGGATCAAAAACATTCAGTACTTC.

This clonotype has at least ten counts. Here the CDR3 reads CASSVAGSSDYEQYF. CDR3 DNA sequence: TGTGCCAGCAGCGTAGCTGGTTCTAGTGATTACGAGCAGTACTTC. V and J are TRBV9 and TRBJ2-7; D is unclear. Germline V gene lookup returns CDR1 SGDLS and CDR2 YYNGEE. The V gene lost 0 bases and the J gene lost 4 bases, with 14 bases spanning the gap. CDR3 size: 15 residues. The variable domain in full, with the rest retrieved from reference TRBV9 and TRBJ2-7, is DSGVTQTPKHLITATGQRVTLRCSPRSGDLSVYWYQQSLDQGLQFLIQYYNGEERAKGNILERFSAQQFPDLHSELNLSSLELGDSALYFCASSVAGSSDYEQYFGPGTRLTVT.

Ten or more counts support this clonotype. V and J are TRBV19 and TRBJ2-3; TRBD2 aligns across 11 bases. The V segment lost 3 bases and the J segment 0 bases; nucleotides outside the gene matches: 2. This CDR3 has 16 amino acids. The germline CDR1 and CDR2 sequences are LNHDA and SQIVND (reference sequence). The CDR3 region has the DNA TGTGCCAGTAGTATGAGACTAGCGGGGAGCACAGATACGCAGTATTTT. This translates into CASSMRLAGSTDTQYF.

This clonotype was recorded at least ten times. The chain has TRBV3-1 and TRBJ2-7; D might be TRBD2 (5 bases). This CDR3 is 15 amino acids long. Trimming took off 2 bases at V and 5 bases at J, with 16 bases between the two ends. Germline CDR1 reads LGHDT; CDR2 reads YNNKEL (reference sequence). The chain's CDR3 is CASSQRLAAFHEQYF. The CDR3 DNA follows: TGTGCCAGCAGCCAAAGGCTAGCTGCATTCCACGAGCAGTACTTC.

This clonotype has at least ten counts. The chain links TRBV18 to TRBJ1-2; 7 bases are shared with TRBD1. Germline CDR1 and CDR2: KGHSH and LQKENI. The junction had 7 bases not matched to a gene; V was cut back by 5 bases and J by 4 bases. The CDR3 consists of 14 residues. CDR3 region: CASSLTGEFYGYTF. DNA of the CDR3: TGTGCCAGCTCATTAACAGGGGAGTTCTATGGCTACACCTTC.

The gene calls are TRBV29-1 and TRBJ1-1; 10 bases are a match to TRBD1. After removal of 5 bases from V and 5 bases from J, the junction contained 2 bases not matched to a gene. Looked up from germline, CDR1 is SQVTM and CDR2 is ANQGSEA. This CDR3 comprises 12 residues. CDR3 bases: TGCAGCGTTCCGGACAGGGGGACTGAAGCTTTCTTT. It translates to CSVPDRGTEAFF. Full variable domain (remainder filled in from reference TRBV29-1 and TRBJ1-1): SAVISQKPSRDICQRGTSLTIQCQVDSQVTMMFWYRQQPGQSLTLIATANQGSEATYESGFVIDKFPISRPNLTFSTLTVSNMSPEDSSIYLCSVPDRGTEAFFGQGTRLTVV.

The chain carries TRBV28 and TRBJ1-2; D unclear. This CDR3 contains 14 residues. Germline V gene data show CDR1 as MDHEN and CDR2 as SYDVKM. Trimming took off 4 bases at V and 7 bases at J, with 16 bases between the two ends. CDR3 in DNA: TGTGCCAGCAGTTCTCCGACGCCTCCCGCTGGCTACACCTTC. Its translation: CASSSPTPPAGYTF.

This clonotype was counted only a few times. This sequence joins TRBV11-2 and TRBJ1-1; D remains ambiguous. The CDR3 length is 13 residues. Trimming removed 0 bases at V and 12 bases at J, with 14 bases between. CDR1 is SGHAT and CDR2 is FQNNGV in the germline V gene. CDR3 loop: CASSLDGGGVSFF. For the CDR3, the DNA is TGTGCCAGCAGCTTAGATGGAGGAGGTGTGTCTTTCTTT.

This clonotype was detected ten times or more. The chain carries TRBV19 and TRBJ1-1; no clear D gene. Trimming removed 3 bases at V and 6 bases at J, with 11 bases between. The CDR3 has 13 residues. Germline CDR1 reads LNHDA; CDR2 reads SQIVND (reference sequence). DNA for the CDR3: TGTGCCAGTAGTATCGACAATAGGGCTGAAGCTTTCTTT. This codes for CASSIDNRAEAFF.

This clonotype was recorded many times. This chain uses TRBV6-2 or TRBV6-3 with TRBJ2-7, with D hard to call. The CDR3 is made up of 14 amino acids. The V and J ends lost 4 bases and 4 bases respectively, with 14 bases between them. Looked up from germline, CDR1 is MNHEY and CDR2 is SVGEGT. The CDR3 protein is CASSSYPDEYEQYF. The CDR3 DNA is TGTGCCAGCAGTTCGTATCCGGACGAGTACGAGCAGTACTTC.

In this sample, this clonotype turned up a few times. The V and J genes are TRBV10-1 and TRBJ2-1; maybe TRBD1 (6 bases). The CDR3 is 16 residues long. Looked up from germline, CDR1 is WNHNN and CDR2 is SYGVQD (reference sequence). The V gene lost 8 bases and the J gene lost 8 bases, with 25 bases spanning the gap. For the CDR3, the DNA is TGCGCCAGCCCTAAGGGGGAATACGTCGGAATGGATGAGCAGTTCTTC. This translates into CASPKGEYVGMDEQFF.

This clonotype came up many times. This chain joins TRBV2 and TRBJ2-1; D gene uncertain. Trimming left V 7 bases short and J 3 bases short, with 13 bases between. The CDR3 loop spans 14 amino acids. Germline V gene sequence: CDR1 SNHLY, CDR2 FYNNEI. The CDR3 DNA reads as TGTGCCAGCAAGCAAACTCTAAGCTACAATGAGCAGTTCTTC. Its protein product is CASKQTLSYNEQFF.

There are many counts of this clonotype. The chain joins TRBV11-2 to TRBJ2-1; TRBD2 agrees at 8 bases. Trimming at V came to 7 bases and at J to 0 bases, leaving 17 bases not matched to a gene. CDR3 length: 19 amino acids. Germline CDR1 and CDR2: SGHAT and FQNNGV. CDR3 nucleotide sequence: TGTGCCAGCAAACTCCGTGTAGCGGGGAGTTCGAGCTCCTACAATGAGCAGTTCTTC. As protein: CASKLRVAGSSSSYNEQFF.

This clonotype was detected a few times. At one end the junction does not follow the germline gene, possibly because of a read error. For the CDR3, the DNA is TGTGCCAGCAGCCTGGACAGGGCTATTACCGGGAAGCTGTTTTTT. It encodes CASSLDRAITGKLFF. The rearrangement joins TRBV5-4 to TRBJ1-1, with 8 bases that match TRBD1. The tail of the sequence fits TRBJ2-2 better, so the J call may be wrong. Per the germline V gene, CDR1 is SGHNT and CDR2 is YYREEE (reference sequence). This CDR3 contains 15 residues.